These 3 T cell receptor beta chains share one sample of origin, sequenced in a study of cytomegalovirus exposure and HLA in healthy donors. The PCR used 60 Vbeta and 13 Jbeta primers. Sequencing was performed with immunoSEQ multiplex PCR; in TCRdb, only in-frame clones are kept and a portion is missing. This table has about 150,000 clones, roughly three quarters appearing once. Sequenced material: PBMCs. These receptor sequences come from a woman in her thirties or forties in good health and CMV-seronegative.

The chain joins TRBV15 to TRBJ1-6; TRBD1 agrees at 7 bases. Trimming cost V 4 bases and J 7 bases; bases outside gene matches: 4. CDR1 LNHNV and CDR2 YYDKDF come from the germline V gene (reference sequence). This CDR3 has 14 residues. The CDR3 protein is CATSMDRSNSPLHF. The CDR3 nucleotides read TGTGCCACCAGCATGGACAGGAGCAATTCACCCCTCCACTTT.

This chain's CDR3 is CASSPGQGSAGYTF. In DNA, the CDR3 is TGTGCCAGCTCACCTGGACAGGGTTCGGCTGGCTACACCTTC. This chain uses TRBV18 with TRBJ1-2; 8 bases align to TRBD1. Germline V gene sequence: CDR1 KGHSH, CDR2 LQKENI. CDR3 length equals 14 residues. The V gene end was trimmed by 3 bases and the J gene end by 7 bases; junction bases not matched to a gene: 7. Drawing the rest from reference TRBV18 and TRBJ1-2, the complete variable domain is NAGVMQNPRHLVRRRGQEARLRCSPMKGHSHVYWYRQLPEEGLKFMVYLQKENIIDESGMPKERFSAEFPKEGPSILRIQQVVRGDSAAYFCASSPGQGSAGYTFGSGTRLTVV.

This sequence joins TRBV7-8 and TRBJ1-2, with unresolved D. Trimming cost V 5 bases and J 0 bases, with 13 bases left between them. The CDR3 runs to 15 residues. The germline CDR1 and CDR2 sequences are SGHVS and FQNEAQ. CDR3 sequence reads: CASSQQWKANYGYTF. The CDR3 bases are TGTGCCAGCAGCCAACAGTGGAAGGCTAACTATGGCTACACCTTC. The whole variable domain, filled in from reference TRBV7-8 and TRBJ1-2, reads GAGVSQSPRYKVAKRGQDVALRCDPISGHVSLFWYQQALGQGPEFLTYFQNEAQLDKSGLPSDRFFAERPEGSVSTLKIQRTQQEDSAVYLCASSQQWKANYGYTFGSGTRLTVV.